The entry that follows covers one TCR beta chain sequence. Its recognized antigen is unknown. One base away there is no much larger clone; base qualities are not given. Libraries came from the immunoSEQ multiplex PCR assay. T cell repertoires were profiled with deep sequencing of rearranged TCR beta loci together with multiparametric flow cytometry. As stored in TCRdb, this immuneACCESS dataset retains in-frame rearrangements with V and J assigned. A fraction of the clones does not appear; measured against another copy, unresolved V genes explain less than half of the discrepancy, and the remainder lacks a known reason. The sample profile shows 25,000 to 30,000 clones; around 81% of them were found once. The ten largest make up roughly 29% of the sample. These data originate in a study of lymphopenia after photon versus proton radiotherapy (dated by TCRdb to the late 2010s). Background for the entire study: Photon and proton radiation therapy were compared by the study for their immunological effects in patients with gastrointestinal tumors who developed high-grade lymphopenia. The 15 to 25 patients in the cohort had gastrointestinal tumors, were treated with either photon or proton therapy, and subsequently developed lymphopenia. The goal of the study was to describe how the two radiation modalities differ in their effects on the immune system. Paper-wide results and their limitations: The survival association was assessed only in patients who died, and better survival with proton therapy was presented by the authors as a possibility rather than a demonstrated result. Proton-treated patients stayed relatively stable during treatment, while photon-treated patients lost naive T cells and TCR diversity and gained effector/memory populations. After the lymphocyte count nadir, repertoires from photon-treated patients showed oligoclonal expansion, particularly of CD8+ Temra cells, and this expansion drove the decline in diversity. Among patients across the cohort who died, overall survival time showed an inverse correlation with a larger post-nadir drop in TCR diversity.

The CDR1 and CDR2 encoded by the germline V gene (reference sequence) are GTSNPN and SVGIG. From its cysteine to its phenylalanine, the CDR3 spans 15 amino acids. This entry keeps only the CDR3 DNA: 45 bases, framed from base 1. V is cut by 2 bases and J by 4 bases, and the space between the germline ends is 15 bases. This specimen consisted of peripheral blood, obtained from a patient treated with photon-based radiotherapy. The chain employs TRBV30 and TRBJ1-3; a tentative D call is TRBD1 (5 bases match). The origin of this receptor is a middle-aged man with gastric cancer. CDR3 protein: CAWSMGLIGGNTIYF. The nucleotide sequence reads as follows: TGTGCCTGGAGTATGGGACTAATCGGGGGAAACACCATATATTTT. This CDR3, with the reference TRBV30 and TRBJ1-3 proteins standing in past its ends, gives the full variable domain SQTIHQWPATLVQPVGSPLSLECTVEGTSNPNLYWYRQAAGRGLQLLFYSVGIGQISSEVPQNLSASRPQDRQFILSSKKLLLSDSGFYLCAWSMGLIGGNTIYFGEGSWLTVV.